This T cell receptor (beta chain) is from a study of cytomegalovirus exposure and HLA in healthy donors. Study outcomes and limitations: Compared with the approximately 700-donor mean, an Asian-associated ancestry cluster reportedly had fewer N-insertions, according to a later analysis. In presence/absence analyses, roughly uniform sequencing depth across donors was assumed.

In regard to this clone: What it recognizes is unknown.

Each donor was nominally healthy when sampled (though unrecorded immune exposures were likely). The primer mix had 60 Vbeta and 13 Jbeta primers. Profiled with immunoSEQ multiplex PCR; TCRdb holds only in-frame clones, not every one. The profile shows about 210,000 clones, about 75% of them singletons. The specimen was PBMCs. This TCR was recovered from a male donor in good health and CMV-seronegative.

The CDR3 loop reads CASSEGTGDKKLFF. CDR3 in DNA: TGCGCCAGCAGCGAAGGGACAGGGGATAAAAAACTGTTTTTT. V and J are TRBV5-1 and TRBJ1-4; TRBD1 matches at 10 bases. Trimming cost V 4 bases and J 9 bases; bases outside gene matches: 6. The CDR3 covers 14 residues. Germline lookup yields CDR1 SGHRS and CDR2 YFSETQ.